The source of this T cell receptor beta chain is a study of breast tumors, draining lymph nodes, adjacent tissues. Study-level findings and limits: Tumor TCR diversity was below lymph nodes but above nontumor tissue.

About this clonotype itself: Antigen: not known.

CDR3 length: 13 amino acids. From germline, CDR1 is MRHNA and CDR2 SNTAGT. Trimming shortened V by 8 bases and J by 7 bases, and 15 bases separated the two germline ends. TCRdb re-analysed the multiplex PCR reads in MiXCR, keeping a single row per CDR3 protein. The sample records around 150,000 distinct CDR3 sequences, around a third being singletons. Samples came from axillary lymph nodes draining the breast cancer. The sequenced sample consisted of axillary lymph node tissue. The sequence came from a female donor with breast cancer. Some clones in this sample may be carry-over from other donors' samples. This chain joins TRBV6-4 and TRBJ1-5; no clear D. This CDR3 reads CASPLRAEQPQHF. For the CDR3, the DNA is TGTGCCAGCCCATTAAGGGCCGAACAGCCCCAGCATTTT.